This paragraph covers one TCR beta chain sequence. This sample is part of a study of blood T cells in healthy people across ages. Trimming left V 2 bases short and J 13 bases short, with 12 bases between. The CDR3 contains 12 residues. CDR1 is SGHVS, CDR2 FQNEAQ, per germline. For the second PCR, which ran for about 7 to 11 cycles, a sample-barcoded 5' primer and a J-beta primer mix were used. TCRdb re-called the 5' RACE reads through MiXCR, storing one row per CDR3 protein. The sample carries 650,000 to 700,000 distinct CDR3 sequences, approximately 52% recorded once. This sequence originates from an elderly woman in good health. Sequencing was carried out using blood. The rearrangement uses TRBV7-8 and TRBJ2-4; either TRBD1 or TRBD2 may fit D (5 bases each). The CDR3 sequence: CASSLNRGPQYF. CDR3 nucleotide sequence: TGTGCCAGCAGCTTAAATCGGGGCCCGCAGTACTTC.